This passage covers 21 T cell receptor beta chains from one sample sequenced in a study of blood T cell repertoires in COVID-19. Method: immunoSEQ multiplex PCR; TCRdb's copy keeps in-frame clones and lacks some. The data show 100,000 to 150,000 clones, 65% to 80% seen once. The specimen sequenced was peripheral blood. These receptors were obtained from an older man with acute or convalescent COVID-19.

The sample holds one count of this clone. The chain couples TRBV19 to TRBJ2-7; TRBD1 is a possible D gene (6 bases). The CDR3 is 12 residues long. Germline loops: CDR1 LNHDA, CDR2 SQIVND (reference sequence). Trimming shortened V by 6 bases and J by 5 bases, and 11 bases separated the two germline ends. In DNA, the CDR3 is TGTGCCAGTAGAAATACAGGGAACGAGCAGTACTTC. Its protein is CASRNTGNEQYF.

V and J are TRBV11-2 and TRBJ2-7; 8 bases align to TRBD2. Germline CDR1 reads SGHAT; CDR2 reads FQNNGV. V dropped 2 bases and J dropped 3; count of bases not matched to a gene: 12. The CDR3 runs to 17 residues. The CDR3 coding sequence is TGTGCCAGCAGCTTACCTTTTATTGCGGGGGGCCTCTACGAGCAGTACTTC. This codes for CASSLPFIAGGLYEQYF.

The V and J genes are TRBV6-6 and TRBJ1-2; 12 bases line up with TRBD1. Trimming took 7 bases from V and 4 from J; bases not matched to a gene: 10. This CDR3 region has 16 residues. CDR1 and CDR2 from the germline V gene are MNHNY and SVGAGI (reference sequence). The CDR3 reads CASNRYGTGGFYGYTF. CDR3 DNA: TGTGCCAGCAATCGATATGGGACAGGGGGCTTCTATGGCTACACCTTC.

This chain connects TRBV7-2 to TRBJ1-6, with a tentative D call TRBD1 (6 bases). CDR1 is SGHTA and CDR2 is FQGNSA in the germline V gene. The V and J ends lost 7 bases and 3 bases respectively, with 22 bases between them. CDR3 length: 18 residues. Here the CDR3 DNA reads TGTGCCAGCACCCTAAGTGAAGTAGGGGGGGGCTATAATTCACCCCTCCACTTT. Amino acid sequence: CASTLSEVGGGYNSPLHF.

The J gene is TRBJ1-5, the V gene TRBV3-1 (or the pseudogene TRBV3-2); a weak D match, TRBD1 (6 bases). Germline assignment: CDR1 LGHDT and CDR2 YNNKEL (reference sequence). V dropped 2 bases and J dropped 6 bases, with 8 bases sitting between them. CDR3 size: 13 residues. For the CDR3, the DNA is TGTGCCAGCAGCCAACAGGGGCTTCAGCCCCAGCATTTT. Its translation is CASSQQGLQPQHF.

The chain combines TRBV2 with TRBJ1-2; TRBD1 is a possible D gene (6 bases). V lost 6 bases to trimming and J lost 0 bases, with 8 bases between them. CDR1 is SNHLY and CDR2 is FYNNEI in the germline V gene. There are 13 residues in the CDR3. CDR3 DNA: TGTGCCAGCAGGGACAGAGCTAACTATGGCTACACCTTC. Translating gives CASRDRANYGYTF.

V is TRBV11-2 and J is TRBJ1-2, with D unresolved. The ends were cut back, 3 bases at V and 0 bases at J, with 14 bases in the middle. The CDR3 loop spans 16 amino acids. CDR1 SGHAT and CDR2 FQNNGV come from the germline V gene. CDR3 nucleotides: TGTGCCAGCAGCTTTAGTTCTGGGCGTGCTAACTATGGCTACACCTTC. It yields the protein CASSFSSGRANYGYTF.

V usage is TRBV2 and J usage is TRBJ1-2; TRBD1 is a possible D gene (5 bases). V was cut by 6 bases and J by 5 bases, with 10 bases left in between. The CDR3 length is 12 residues. The germline gives CDR1 SNHLY, CDR2 FYNNEI. The CDR3 region is CASRRSGYGYTF. The CDR3 DNA reads TGTGCCAGCAGGAGATCAGGGTATGGCTACACCTTC.

The J gene is TRBJ2-5, the V gene TRBV5-1, with D perhaps matching TRBD2 (5 bases). Germline CDR1 and CDR2: SGHRS and YFSETQ. The CDR3 length is 14 residues. The V end was cut by 0 bases, the J end by 5 bases, with 11 bases between. The CDR3 reads CASSLEATGETQYF. CDR3 nucleotide sequence: TGCGCCAGCAGCTTGGAGGCCACGGGGGAGACCCAGTACTTC.

The genes are TRBV7-6 and TRBJ1-2, with TRBD1 matching 7 bases. Germline-derived CDR1 and CDR2 are SGHVS and FNYEAQ. V lost 2 bases to trimming and J lost 5 bases; unmatched junction nucleotides: 2. The CDR3 has 13 amino acids. CDR3 sequence: CASSLTGDYGYTF. The CDR3 DNA is TGTGCCAGCAGCTTAACAGGGGATTATGGCTACACCTTC. Variable domain in full (rest from reference TRBV7-6 and TRBJ1-2): GAGVSQSPRYKVTKRGQDVALRCDPISGHVSLYWYRQALGQGPEFLTYFNYEAQQDKSGLPNDRFSAERPEGSISTLTIQRTEQRDSAMYRCASSLTGDYGYTFGSGTRLTVV.

The V gene is TRBV12-2, the J gene TRBJ2-2; the D call TRBD1 from the table was never checked on the DNA. TRBV12-2 is reported as a pseudogene. The CDR3 sequence is 12 residues long. The CDR3 loop is CALSRPTGELFF. The CDR3 region has the DNA TGTGCATTGAGCAGGCCTACCGGGGAGCTGTTTTTT.

The CDR3 reads CASSLSGPGPTDTQYF. The CDR3 bases are TGTGCCAGCAGTTTAAGCGGCCCGGGCCCCACAGATACGCAGTATTTT. The chain employs TRBV27 and TRBJ2-3, with D maybe TRBD2 (5 bases). Trimming took 2 bases from V and 2 from J, leaving 14 bases between them. Germline V CDR1 and CDR2: MNHEY, SMNVEV (reference sequence). This CDR3 has 16 amino acids.

The chain links TRBV18 to TRBJ2-5, with a tentative D call TRBD2 (5 bases). Germline CDR1 and CDR2: KGHSH and LQKENI. The CDR3 has 12 residues. V dropped 1 base and J dropped 5 bases, with 5 bases sitting between them. DNA of the CDR3: TGTGCCAGCTCACCACAGCGGGAGACCCAGTACTTC. The encoded protein is CASSPQRETQYF. The complete variable domain, with remaining parts taken from reference TRBV18 and TRBJ2-5, reads NAGVMQNPRHLVRRRGQEARLRCSPMKGHSHVYWYRQLPEEGLKFMVYLQKENIIDESGMPKERFSAEFPKEGPSILRIQQVVRGDSAAYFCASSPQRETQYFGPGTRLLVL.

The chain uses TRBV20-1 and TRBJ1-5; 7 bases are shared with TRBD1. The CDR3 loop spans 15 amino acids. J gave up 7 bases and V 3 bases, and 12 bases lay outside the gene matches. Germline V gene data show CDR1 as DFQATT and CDR2 as SNEGSKA (reference sequence). The CDR3 loop is CSASVDRVGGQPQHF. In DNA, the CDR3 is TGCAGTGCTAGTGTCGACAGGGTAGGGGGACAGCCCCAGCATTTT.

This clone was seen only once. The rearrangement uses TRBV15 and TRBJ2-7; 9 bases map to TRBD1. Germline values: CDR1 LNHNV, CDR2 YYDKDF (reference sequence). V was clipped by 0 bases and J by 3 bases; unmatched bases: 0. This CDR3 has 14 residues. This CDR3 reads CATSREGQGYEQYF. CDR3 nucleotide sequence: TGTGCCACCAGCAGAGAGGGACAGGGCTACGAGCAGTACTTC.

Here the CDR3 reads CASSLRTGRVDHNEQFF. The CDR3 DNA is TGTGCCAGCAGCTTAAGGACTGGACGGGTGGATCACAATGAGCAGTTCTTC. The chain links TRBV7-3 to TRBJ2-1, with a weak D call TRBD2 (5 bases). The CDR3 extends over 17 amino acids. V lost 1 base and J 5 bases, leaving 18 bases between the germline ends. Germline V gene data show CDR1 as SGHTA and CDR2 as FQGTGA.

The chain joins TRBV6-5 to TRBJ2-7; D is unresolved. Germline values: CDR1 MNHEY, CDR2 SVGAGI. The CDR3 spans 14 residues. With 6 bases removed from V and 4 bases from J, the gap between germline ends came to 16 bases. In DNA form, the CDR3 reads TGTGCCAGCAGATGCAAGAATCTCGCGTACGAGCAGTACTTC. Its translation is CASRCKNLAYEQYF.

The chain employs TRBV11-1 and TRBJ2-5, with 10 bases fitting TRBD1. The CDR3 runs to 16 residues. CDR1 is SGHAT and CDR2 is FQDESV in the germline V gene (reference sequence). The trim removed 0 bases at V and 5 bases at J, leaving 6 bases unmatched. In DNA form, the CDR3 reads TGTGCCAGCAGCTTAGCGCCGACAGGGGGCAAGGAGACCCAGTACTTC. It translates to CASSLAPTGGKETQYF.

This chain connects TRBV6-5 to TRBJ2-5; 8 bases agree with TRBD2. Germline CDR1 and CDR2: MNHEY and SVGAGI. V was clipped by 3 bases and J by 6 bases; unmatched bases: 6. The CDR3 loop spans 14 amino acids. CDR3 amino acids: CASSYGAGVKTQYF. The CDR3 DNA sequence: TGTGCCAGCAGTTATGGAGCGGGGGTAAAGACCCAGTACTTC.

V gene TRBV27 combines with J gene TRBJ2-1; 9 bases align to TRBD2. Germline V CDR1 and CDR2: MNHEY, SMNVEV (reference sequence). V gave up 6 bases and J gave up 2 bases; unmatched junction bases: 8. There are 16 residues in the CDR3. The CDR3 DNA sequence: TGTGCCAGCAGCTTGGGGGGCGGGAGGGCCTACAATGAGCAGTTCTTC. Its protein product is CASSLGGGRAYNEQFF.

The V and J genes are TRBV2 and TRBJ1-3, with D unclear. The CDR3 runs 14 residues. Germline lookup yields CDR1 SNHLY and CDR2 FYNNEI. Trimming took 11 bases from V and 4 from J, leaving 18 bases between them. This CDR3 reads CAGPSWCRGNTIYF. CDR3 coding DNA: TGTGCCGGTCCGTCCTGGTGCCGGGGAAACACCATATATTTT.